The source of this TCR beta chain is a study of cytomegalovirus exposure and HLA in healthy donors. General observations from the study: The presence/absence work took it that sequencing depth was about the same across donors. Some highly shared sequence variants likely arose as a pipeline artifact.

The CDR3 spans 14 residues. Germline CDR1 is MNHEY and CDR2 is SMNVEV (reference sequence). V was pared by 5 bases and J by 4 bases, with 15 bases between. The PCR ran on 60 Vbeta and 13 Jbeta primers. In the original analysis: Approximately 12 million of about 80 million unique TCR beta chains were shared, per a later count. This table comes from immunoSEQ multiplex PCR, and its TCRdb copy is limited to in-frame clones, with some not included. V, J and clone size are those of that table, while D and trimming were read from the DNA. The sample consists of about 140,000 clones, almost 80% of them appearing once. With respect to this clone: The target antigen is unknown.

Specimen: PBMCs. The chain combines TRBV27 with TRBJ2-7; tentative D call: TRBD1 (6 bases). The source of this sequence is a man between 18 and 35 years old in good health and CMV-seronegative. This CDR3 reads CASSLQGRGYEQYF. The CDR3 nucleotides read TGTGCCAGCAGTCTCCAGGGGCGAGGGTACGAGCAGTACTTC.